This TCR beta chain was identified during a study of T-cell memory formation after mild COVID-19. Across the study: TCR clusters were largely donor specific. Study conclusions and caveats: CD4+ contracting clones lay mainly in CM and EM, CD8+ ones in EMRA. Some clones that responded turned up in pre-infection memory, which suggests that cross-reactive memory joined in.

This clonotype was found a few times. Its antigen is still unknown. Germline V gives CDR1 MNHEY, CDR2 SVGEGT. The CDR3 extends over 14 amino acids. V gave up 5 bases and J gave up 3 bases, with 13 bases separating them. UMIs and sample barcodes were carried by the TCR alpha and TCR beta cDNA libraries that 5'RACE produced using constant-segment primers. TCRdb analysed the 5' RACE reads with MiXCR anew, one entry per CDR3 protein. The sample holds 270,000 or so distinct CDR3 sequences, about a sixth seen once. The V and J genes are TRBV6-2 or TRBV6-3 and TRBJ1-2; the D is unclear. This receptor was obtained from a man aged 18-30 years who had mild COVID-19 (a few samples of this study predate the infection). Cell type and time point are not known. The sample was PBMCs or a T cell subset sorted from them (not recorded which). CDR3 in amino acids: CASSPSLQYYGYTF. The CDR3 DNA reads TGTGCCAGCAGTCCAAGCCTACAATACTATGGCTACACCTTC.